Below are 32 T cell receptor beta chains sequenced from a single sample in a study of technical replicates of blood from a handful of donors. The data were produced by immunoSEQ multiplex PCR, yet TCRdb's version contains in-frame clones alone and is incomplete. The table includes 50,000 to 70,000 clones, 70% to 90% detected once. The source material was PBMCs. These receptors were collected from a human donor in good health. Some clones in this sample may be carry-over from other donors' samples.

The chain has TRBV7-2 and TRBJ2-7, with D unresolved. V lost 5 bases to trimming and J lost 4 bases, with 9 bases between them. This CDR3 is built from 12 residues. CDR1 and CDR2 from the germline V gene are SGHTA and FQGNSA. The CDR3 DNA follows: TGTGCCAGCAGCGCGACTGGTTACGAGCAGTACTTC. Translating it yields CASSATGYEQYF.

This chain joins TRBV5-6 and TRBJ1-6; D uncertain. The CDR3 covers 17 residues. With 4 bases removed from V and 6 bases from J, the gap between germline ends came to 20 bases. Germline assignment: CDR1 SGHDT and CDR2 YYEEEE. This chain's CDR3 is CASSTRTTFRSNSPLHF. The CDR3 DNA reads TGTGCCAGCAGCACGCGGACTACCTTCCGCTCTAATTCACCCCTCCACTTT.

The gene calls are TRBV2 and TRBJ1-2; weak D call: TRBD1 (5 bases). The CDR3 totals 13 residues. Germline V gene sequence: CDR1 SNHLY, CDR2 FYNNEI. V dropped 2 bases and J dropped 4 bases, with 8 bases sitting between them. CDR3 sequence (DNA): TGTGCCAGCAGTGAACCCAGGGTCTATGGCTACACCTTC. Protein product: CASSEPRVYGYTF.

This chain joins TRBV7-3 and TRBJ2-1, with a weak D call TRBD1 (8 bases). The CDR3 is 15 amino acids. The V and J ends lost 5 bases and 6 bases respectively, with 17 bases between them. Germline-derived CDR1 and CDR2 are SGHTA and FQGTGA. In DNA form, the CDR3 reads TGTGCCAGCAGCCAGGGGGCGGGAGCACCCAATGAGCAGTTCTTC. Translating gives CASSQGAGAPNEQFF. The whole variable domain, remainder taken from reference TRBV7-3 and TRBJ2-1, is GAGVSQTPSNKVTEKGKYVELRCDPISGHTALYWYRQSLGQGPEFLIYFQGTGAADDSGLPNDRFFAVRPEGSVSTLKIQRTERGDSAVYLCASSQGAGAPNEQFFGPGTRLTVL.

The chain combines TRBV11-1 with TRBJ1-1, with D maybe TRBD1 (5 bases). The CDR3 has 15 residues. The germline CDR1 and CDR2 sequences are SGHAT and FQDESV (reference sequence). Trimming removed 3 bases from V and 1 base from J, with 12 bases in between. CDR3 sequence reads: CASSFPRQGNTEAFF. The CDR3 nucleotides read TGTGCCAGCAGCTTTCCGAGGCAGGGGAACACTGAAGCTTTCTTT.

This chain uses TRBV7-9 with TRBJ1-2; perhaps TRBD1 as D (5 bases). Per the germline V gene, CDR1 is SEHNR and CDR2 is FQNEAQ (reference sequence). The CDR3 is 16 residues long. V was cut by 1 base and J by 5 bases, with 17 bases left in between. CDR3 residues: CASSLGTARGGYGYTF. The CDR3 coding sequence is TGTGCCAGCAGCTTAGGGACCGCGAGGGGAGGGTATGGCTACACCTTC.

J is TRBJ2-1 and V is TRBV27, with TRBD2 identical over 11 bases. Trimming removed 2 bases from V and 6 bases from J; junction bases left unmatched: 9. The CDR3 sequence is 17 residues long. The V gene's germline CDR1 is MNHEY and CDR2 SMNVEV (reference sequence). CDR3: CASSLPILAGVTNEQFF. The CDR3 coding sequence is TGTGCCAGCAGTTTACCAATACTAGCGGGAGTAACCAATGAGCAGTTCTTC.

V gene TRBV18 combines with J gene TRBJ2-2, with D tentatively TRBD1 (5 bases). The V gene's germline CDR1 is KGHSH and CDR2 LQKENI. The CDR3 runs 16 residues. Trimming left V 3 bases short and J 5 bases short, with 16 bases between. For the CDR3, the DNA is TGTGCCAGCTCACCCTCCGCCTGGGGCGGTACCGGGGAGCTGTTTTTT. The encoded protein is CASSPSAWGGTGELFF.

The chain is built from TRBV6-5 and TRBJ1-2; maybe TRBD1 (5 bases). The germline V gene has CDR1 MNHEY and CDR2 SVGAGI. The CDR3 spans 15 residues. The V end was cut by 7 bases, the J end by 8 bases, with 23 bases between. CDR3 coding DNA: TGTGCCAGCACACGGAGGGACGGTGGGGTAAAGGGCTACACCTTC. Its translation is CASTRRDGGVKGYTF.

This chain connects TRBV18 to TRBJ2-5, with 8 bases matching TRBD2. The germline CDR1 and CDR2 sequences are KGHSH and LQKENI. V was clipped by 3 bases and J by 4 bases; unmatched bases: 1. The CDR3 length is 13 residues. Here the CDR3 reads CASSPGLGETQYF. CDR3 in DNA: TGTGCCAGCTCACCGGGACTAGGAGAGACCCAGTACTTC.

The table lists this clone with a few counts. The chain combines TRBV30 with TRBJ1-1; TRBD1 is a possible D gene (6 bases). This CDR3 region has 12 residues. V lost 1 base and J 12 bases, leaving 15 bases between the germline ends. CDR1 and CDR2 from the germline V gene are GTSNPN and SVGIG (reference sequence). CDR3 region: CAWSETLGATFF. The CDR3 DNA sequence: TGTGCCTGGAGTGAGACATTGGGGGCGACTTTCTTT.

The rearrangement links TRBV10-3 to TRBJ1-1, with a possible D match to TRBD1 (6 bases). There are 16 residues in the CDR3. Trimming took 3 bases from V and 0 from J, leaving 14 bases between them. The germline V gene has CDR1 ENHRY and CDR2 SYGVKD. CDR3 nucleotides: TGTGCCATCAGTGAAATCGGACAGCCATTGAACACTGAAGCTTTCTTT. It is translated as CAISEIGQPLNTEAFF.

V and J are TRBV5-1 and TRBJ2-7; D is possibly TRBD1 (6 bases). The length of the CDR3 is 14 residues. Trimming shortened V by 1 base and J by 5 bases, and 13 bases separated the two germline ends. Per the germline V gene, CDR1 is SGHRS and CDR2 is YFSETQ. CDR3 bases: TGCGCCAGCAGCTTGTTGCGGAAGGGGGACGAGCAGTACTTC. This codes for CASSLLRKGDEQYF.

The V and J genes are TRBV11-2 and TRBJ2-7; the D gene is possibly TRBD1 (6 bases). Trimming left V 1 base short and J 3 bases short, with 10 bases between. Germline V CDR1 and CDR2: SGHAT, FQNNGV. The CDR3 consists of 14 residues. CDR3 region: CASSLGRGSYEQYF. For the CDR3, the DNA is TGTGCCAGCAGCTTAGGCAGGGGCAGCTACGAGCAGTACTTC.

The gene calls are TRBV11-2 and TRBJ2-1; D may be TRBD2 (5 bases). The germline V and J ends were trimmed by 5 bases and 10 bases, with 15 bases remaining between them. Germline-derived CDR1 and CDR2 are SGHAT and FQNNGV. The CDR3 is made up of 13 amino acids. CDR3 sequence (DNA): TGTGCCAGCAGCCCCCTACTAGTCGGGGAGCAGTTCTTC. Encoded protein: CASSPLLVGEQFF.

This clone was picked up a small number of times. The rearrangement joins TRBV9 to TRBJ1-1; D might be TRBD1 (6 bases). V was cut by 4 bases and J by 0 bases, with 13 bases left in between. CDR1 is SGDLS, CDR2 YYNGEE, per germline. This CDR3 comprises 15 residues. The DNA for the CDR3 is TGTGCCAGCAGCACCCAACAGGGTATGAACACTGAAGCTTTCTTT. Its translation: CASSTQQGMNTEAFF.

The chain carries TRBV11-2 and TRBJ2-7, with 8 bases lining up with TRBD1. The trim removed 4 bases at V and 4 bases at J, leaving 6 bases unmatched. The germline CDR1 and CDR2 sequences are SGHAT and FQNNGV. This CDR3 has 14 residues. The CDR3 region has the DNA TGTGCCAGCAGCTCCGGGACAGGAGGGTACGAGCAGTACTTC. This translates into CASSSGTGGYEQYF.

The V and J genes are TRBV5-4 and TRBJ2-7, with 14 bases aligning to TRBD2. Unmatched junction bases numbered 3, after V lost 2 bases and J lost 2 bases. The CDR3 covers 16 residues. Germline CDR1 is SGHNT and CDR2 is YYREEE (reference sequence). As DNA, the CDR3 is TGTGCCAGCAGCTTTCAGACTAGCGGGAGGGCCTACGAGCAGTACTTC. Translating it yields CASSFQTSGRAYEQYF.

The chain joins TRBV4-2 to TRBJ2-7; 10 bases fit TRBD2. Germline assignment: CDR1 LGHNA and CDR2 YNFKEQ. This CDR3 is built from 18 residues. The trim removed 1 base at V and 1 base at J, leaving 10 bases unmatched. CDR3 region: CASSQVGSSGGRSYEQYF. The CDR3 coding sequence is TGTGCCAGCAGCCAAGTAGGATCTAGCGGGGGTCGATCCTACGAGCAGTACTTC.

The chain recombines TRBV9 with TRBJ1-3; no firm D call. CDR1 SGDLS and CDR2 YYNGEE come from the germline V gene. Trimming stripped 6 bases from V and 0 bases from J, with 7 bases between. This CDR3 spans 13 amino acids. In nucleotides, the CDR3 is TGTGCCAGCACCCCAGGCTCTGGAAACACCATATATTTT. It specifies CASTPGSGNTIYF.

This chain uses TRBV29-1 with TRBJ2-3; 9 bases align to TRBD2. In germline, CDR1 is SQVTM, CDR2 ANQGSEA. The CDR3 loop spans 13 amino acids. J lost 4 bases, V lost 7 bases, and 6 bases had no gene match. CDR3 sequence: CSARGGRSDTQYF. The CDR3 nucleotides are TGCAGCGCGCGGGGGGGGCGATCAGATACGCAGTATTTT.

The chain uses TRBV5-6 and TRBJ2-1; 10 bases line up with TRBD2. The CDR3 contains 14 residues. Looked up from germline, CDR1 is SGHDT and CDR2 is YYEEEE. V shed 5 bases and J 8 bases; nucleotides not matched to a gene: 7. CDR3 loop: CASSELAGSHEQFF. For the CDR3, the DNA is TGTGCCAGCAGTGAACTAGCGGGAAGTCATGAGCAGTTCTTC.

The CDR3 protein is CATGTSGRAGETQYF. As DNA, the CDR3 is TGTGCCACCGGGACTAGCGGGAGAGCCGGAGAGACCCAGTACTTC. The V call is TRBV6-1, the J call TRBJ2-5; 14 bases align to TRBD2. Germline assignment: CDR1 MNHNS and CDR2 SASEGT. This CDR3 is 15 amino acids long. The ends lost 10 bases at V and 4 bases at J; junction bases unmatched: 8.

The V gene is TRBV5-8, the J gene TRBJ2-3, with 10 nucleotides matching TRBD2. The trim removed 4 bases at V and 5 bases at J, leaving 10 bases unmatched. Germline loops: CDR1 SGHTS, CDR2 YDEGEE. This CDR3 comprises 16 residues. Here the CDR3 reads CASSPGKRGGVDTQYF. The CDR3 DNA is TGTGCCAGCAGCCCGGGAAAGCGGGGGGGCGTAGATACGCAGTATTTT.

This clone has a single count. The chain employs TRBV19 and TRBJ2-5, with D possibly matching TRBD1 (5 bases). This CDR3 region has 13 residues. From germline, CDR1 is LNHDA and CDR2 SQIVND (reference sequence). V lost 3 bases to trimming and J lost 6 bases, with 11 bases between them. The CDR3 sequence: CASSITREQTQYF. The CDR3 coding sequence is TGTGCCAGTAGTATCACCAGGGAACAGACCCAGTACTTC.

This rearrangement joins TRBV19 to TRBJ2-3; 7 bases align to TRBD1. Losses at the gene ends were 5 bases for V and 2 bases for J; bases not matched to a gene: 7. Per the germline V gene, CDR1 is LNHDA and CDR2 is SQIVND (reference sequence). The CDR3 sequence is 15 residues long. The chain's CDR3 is CASSPDRATTDTQYF. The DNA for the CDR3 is TGTGCCAGTAGTCCCGACAGGGCCACCACAGATACGCAGTATTTT.

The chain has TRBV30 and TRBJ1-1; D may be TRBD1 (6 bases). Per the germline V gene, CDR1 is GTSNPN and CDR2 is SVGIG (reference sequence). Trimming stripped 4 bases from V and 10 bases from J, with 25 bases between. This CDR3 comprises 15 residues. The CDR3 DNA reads TGTGCCTGGAATGATGGCAACGGGGGGGCGCACGGAGCTTTCTTT. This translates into CAWNDGNGGAHGAFF.

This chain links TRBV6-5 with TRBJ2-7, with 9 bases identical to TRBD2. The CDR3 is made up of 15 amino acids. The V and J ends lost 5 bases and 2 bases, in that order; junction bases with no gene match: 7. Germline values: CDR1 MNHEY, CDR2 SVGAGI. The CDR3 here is CASSRTREGPYEQYF. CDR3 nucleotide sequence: TGTGCCAGCAGTCGAACGCGGGAGGGCCCCTACGAGCAGTACTTC.

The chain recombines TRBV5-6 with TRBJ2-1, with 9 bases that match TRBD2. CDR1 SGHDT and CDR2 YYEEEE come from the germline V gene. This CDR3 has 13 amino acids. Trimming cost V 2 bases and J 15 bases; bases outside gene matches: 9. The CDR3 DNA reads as TGTGCCAGCAGCTTAGTAGCGGGGGACCCACTGTTCTTC. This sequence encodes CASSLVAGDPLFF.

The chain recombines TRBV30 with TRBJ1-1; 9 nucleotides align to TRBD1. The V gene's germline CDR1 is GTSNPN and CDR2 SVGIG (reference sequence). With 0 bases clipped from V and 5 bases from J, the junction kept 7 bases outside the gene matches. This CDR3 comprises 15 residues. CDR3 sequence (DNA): TGTGCCTGGAGTGTAGGGGACAGGGATGTAACTGAAGCTTTCTTT. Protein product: CAWSVGDRDVTEAFF.

This CDR3 reads CASSQTLLGRGGTDTQYF. The DNA for the CDR3 is TGTGCCAGCAGCCAAACCTTACTGGGCCGGGGGGGCACAGATACGCAGTATTTT. This chain uses TRBV4-2 with TRBJ2-3; 7 bases fit TRBD2. CDR1 is LGHNA, CDR2 YNFKEQ, per germline. CDR3 length: 18 residues. V gave up 2 bases and J gave up 1 base; unmatched junction bases: 12.

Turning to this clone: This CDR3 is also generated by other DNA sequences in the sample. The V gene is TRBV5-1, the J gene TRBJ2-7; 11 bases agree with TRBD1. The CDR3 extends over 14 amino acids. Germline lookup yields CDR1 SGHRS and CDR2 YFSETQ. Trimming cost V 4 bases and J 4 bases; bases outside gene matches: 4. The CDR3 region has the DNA TGCGCCAGCAGCCTGGGACAGGGGGGGTACGAGCAGTACTTC. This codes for CASSLGQGGYEQYF.